A selection of T cell receptor beta chains follows, all from one sample in a study of CD4 and CD8 cells across lung adenocarcinoma regions. TCRdb processed the PCR reads anew with MiXCR; each CDR3 protein has one entry. Among 9,500 to 15,000 distinct CDR3 sequences listed, 45% to 50% were seen once. Material for sequencing was CD8+ T cells from the margin of a lung tumor. Receptors were obtained from a male donor with lung adenocarcinoma. The CD4 and CD8 labels of this study may be unreliable. Each CDR3 is given with its conserved first and last residue. D genes are given only for firm matches. The size entry is marked missing in some rows and otherwise reads once, few, many or a size class.

>TRBD1|19|TRBV5-5|few|TRBJ1-2
TGTGCCAGCAGCTTGGCCAATACCAAAGGACAGGGCGGGTCCTATGGCTACACCTTC
CASSLANTKGQGGSYGYTF
>-|15|TRBV10-3|once|TRBJ2-4
TGTGCCACGGGTTACGGGGGCCGTGGCCAAGAGACGCAGTACTTC
CATGYGGRGQETQYF
>-|16|TRBV5-6|-|TRBJ2-1
TGTGCCAGCAGCTTGGAGGGGGGAGCAGCCAACAATGAGCAGTTCTTC
CASSLEGGAANNEQFF
>-|16|TRBV6-5|-|TRBJ2-1
TGTGCCAGCAGTTCCCACTTAGCGGTCTCCTACAATGAGCAGTTCTTC
CASSSHLAVSYNEQFF
>-|15|TRBV6-1|-|TRBJ2-3
TGTGCCAGCAGTGAATGGGGCCTCCACCCAGATACCCAGTATTTC
CASSEWGLHPDTQYF
>-|13|TRBV10-3|-|TRBJ2-4
TGTGTCTGGGGGCTGGGAGGCAAAAACATTCAGTACTTC
CVWGLGGKNIQYF
>-|14|TRBV6-5|many|TRBJ2-1
TGTGCCAGCAGTTACTCGACAGTTAGCTTTGAGCAGTTCTTC
CASSYSTVSFEQFF
>TRBD1|15|TRBV6-1|-|TRBJ2-3
TGTGCCAGGAAGAGGGGGCCTAGCAGCCCAGATACGCAGTACTTT
CARKRGPSSPDTQYF
>TRBD2|17|TRBV6-1|-|TRBJ2-5
TGTGCCAGCAGACTAAGCCCCGGGGGGGGTGACCCGGACACCCAGTACTTC
CASRLSPGGGDPDTQYF
>TRBD1|14|TRBV10-1|-|TRBJ2-3
TGCGCCAGCAGCCGGGACAGCCGAACAGATACGCAGTATTTT
CASSRDSRTDTQYF
>TRBD1|14|TRBV6-5|-|TRBJ2-7
TGTGCCAGCAGTTACCGGGACAGCTCCTACGAGCAGTACTTC
CASSYRDSSYEQYF
>-|17|TRBV6-1|-|TRBJ2-4
TGTGCCAGCAGTGAAGCGCTTCTTAGCCTAGAGCGAGTTACCCAGTACTTC
CASSEALLSLERVTQYF
>-|13|TRBV11-3|few|TRBJ2-1
TGTGCCAGCAGTTGGACTGCCTACAATGAGCAGTTCTTC
CASSWTAYNEQFF
>-|14|TRBV4-1|many|TRBJ1-2
TGCGCCAGCAGCCAACCCGACAGTCTCTATGGCTACACCTTC
CASSQPDSLYGYTF
>TRBD2|15|TRBV6-1|-|TRBJ2-7
TGTGCCAGCAGCCCGGGAGGTCGCGCAACAGAGACGCAGTACTTC
CASSPGGRATETQYF
>-|15|TRBV6-2/TRBV6-3|many|TRBJ2-1
TGTGCCAGCAGTTCGGACTTGCTACCCTACAATGAGCAGTTCTTC
CASSSDLLPYNEQFF
>-|17|TRBV6-2/TRBV6-3|-|TRBJ2-5
TGTGCCAGCAGTTACGGGCATTGGGGCCGTGACCAAAACACCCAGTACTTC
CASSYGHWGRDQNTQYF
>TRBD1|13|TRBV20-1|-|TRBJ2-7
TGCAGTGCTGCAAGGACAGGGTCCTACGAGCAGTACTTC
CSAARTGSYEQYF
>-|14|TRBV6-5|many|TRBJ2-1
TGTGCCAGCATTAGGGGGGCTGGCTACAATGAGCAGTTCTTC
CASIRGAGYNEQFF
>TRBD1|13|TRBV6-1|-|TRBJ2-5
TGTGCCAGCAGACCAACAGGGGAAGACGTCCAGTATTTC
CASRPTGEDVQYF
>TRBD1|18|TRBV6-5|many|TRBJ1-4
TGTGCCAGCAGTTACTCTGGGACAGGGGTGACCCCTAATGAAAAACTGTTTTTT
CASSYSGTGVTPNEKLFF
>-|15|TRBV6-1|many|TRBJ2-7
TGTGCCAGCAGAGGACAGGGAGGGGTATGGAACGAGCAGTACTTC
CASRGQGGVWNEQYF
>TRBD2|16|TRBV7-2|-|TRBJ2-3
TGTGCCAGCAGCTCCTTAGCGGGAGTGGGCACAGATACGCAGTATTTT
CASSSLAGVGTDTQYF
>-|15|TRBV6-1|-|TRBJ2-3
TGTGCCCGCGTAACGCTGGTGGGGGCCAAAAATATGCAGTATTTT
CARVTLVGAKNMQYF
>TRBD2|15|TRBV6-5|medium-sized|TRBJ2-1
TGTGCCAGCAGTCCAGGACTAGCGGGGTACAATGAGCAGTTCTTC
CASSPGLAGYNEQFF